Following are 16 T cell receptor beta chains from one sample sequenced in a study of blood T cells in healthy people across ages. Sample-barcoded 5' priming and a J-beta primer mix drove a second PCR of roughly 7 to 11 cycles. TCRdb reprocessed the 5' RACE reads with MiXCR, giving one entry per CDR3 protein. The table has 650,000 to 1,000,000 distinct CDR3 sequences, 36% seen once. Sequenced: blood. Source of these receptors: a man aged 18 to 30 in good health.

This clonotype was found many times. The genes are TRBV12-3 or TRBV12-4 and TRBJ2-5, with D unclear. The V and J ends lost 3 bases and 5 bases respectively, with 10 bases between them. This CDR3 has 13 amino acids. The DNA for the CDR3 is TGTGCCAGCAGTTTCAACCGAAGGGAGACCCAGTACTTC. It is translated as CASSFNRRETQYF.

The rearrangement uses TRBV29-1 and TRBJ2-1; D may be TRBD1 (6 bases). Germline CDR1 is SQVTM and CDR2 is ANQGSEA. V was shortened by 3 bases and J by 4 bases, with 13 bases between the two germline ends. The CDR3 has 14 amino acids. In DNA form, the CDR3 reads TGCAGCGTTGACGTTTCGGGACAATACAATGAGCAGTTCTTC. It yields the protein CSVDVSGQYNEQFF.

In regard to this clonotype: A far bigger clonotype differs at one base, so this is likely a read error. In DNA form, the CDR3 reads TGTGCCAGCAGCTTAGTGAACACTGTAGCTTTCTTT. Amino acids: CASSLVNTVAFF. The chain uses TRBV7-9 and TRBJ1-1, with D hard to call. Germline lookup yields CDR1 SEHNR and CDR2 FQNEAQ (reference sequence). This CDR3 is 12 amino acids long. Full variable domain (missing parts from reference TRBV7-9 and TRBJ1-1): DTGVSQNPRHKITKRGQNVTFRCDPISEHNRLYWYRQTLGQGPEFLTYFQNEAQLEKSRLLSDRFSAERPKGSFSTLEIQRTEQGDSAMYLCASSLVNTVAFFGQGTRLTVV.

This clonotype appeared a few times. The chain is built from TRBV20-1 and TRBJ1-4; TRBD1 agrees at 7 bases. V was clipped by 1 base and J by 2 bases; unmatched bases: 4. The CDR3 runs 15 residues. The germline CDR1 and CDR2 sequences are DFQATT and SNEGSKA (reference sequence). CDR3 DNA: TGCAGTGCTAGAGCCAGGGGGAGTACTAATGAAAAACTGTTTTTT. Translated, it gives CSARARGSTNEKLFF.

The rearrangement joins TRBV28 to TRBJ2-1; no firm D call. Germline V lookup: CDR1 MDHEN, CDR2 SYDVKM. The V end lost 5 bases, the J end lost 4 bases, and 18 bases lay between the germline ends. The CDR3 spans 16 residues. CDR3 DNA: TGTGCCAGCAGTCTACGGTGGGCCTCCTTATACAATGAGCAGTTCTTC. The encoded protein is CASSLRWASLYNEQFF. Filled out from reference TRBV28 and TRBJ2-1, the complete variable domain reads DVKVTQSSRYLVKRTGEKVFLECVQDMDHENMFWYRQDPGLGLRLIYFSYDVKMKEKGDIPEGYSVSREKKERFSLILESASTNQTSMYLCASSLRWASLYNEQFFGPGTRLTVL.

The CDR3, as DNA: TGTGCCAGCAGTCAACTAGCGGGGGGTGACAATGAGCAGTTCTTC. The encoded protein is CASSQLAGGDNEQFF. The chain recombines TRBV2 with TRBJ2-1, with 12 bases lining up with TRBD2. The CDR3 loop spans 15 amino acids. The J segment lost 5 bases and the V segment lost 5 bases, leaving 4 bases of the junction unmatched. Germline-derived CDR1 and CDR2 are SNHLY and FYNNEI. The variable domain in full, completed from reference TRBV2 and TRBJ2-1, reads EPEVTQTPSHQVTQMGQEVILRCVPISNHLYFYWYRQILGQKVEFLVSFYNNEISEKSEIFDDQFSVERPDGSNFTLKIRSTKLEDSAMYFCASSQLAGGDNEQFFGPGTRLTVL.

This clonotype was observed at least ten times. In DNA, the CDR3 is TGTGCCAGCAGTCCGGTTCAAGAGACCCAGTACTTC. Protein sequence: CASSPVQETQYF. The gene calls are TRBV6-2 or TRBV6-3 and TRBJ2-5; no firm D call. Trimming took 5 bases from V and 2 from J, leaving 6 bases between them. This CDR3 spans 12 amino acids. Germline CDR1 is MNHEY and CDR2 is SVGEGT.

V usage is TRBV20-1 and J usage is TRBJ1-2, with 7 bases matching TRBD1. Germline V lookup: CDR1 DFQATT, CDR2 SNEGSKA (reference sequence). V lost 0 bases to trimming and J lost 4 bases; unmatched junction nucleotides: 2. The CDR3 spans 13 residues. The CDR3 DNA reads as TGCAGTGCTAGAGAGCGACAGGGCTATGGCTACACCTTC. Translated, it gives CSARERQGYGYTF.

This clonotype came up a few times. The chain links TRBV9 to TRBJ2-1; 9 bases line up with TRBD2. CDR3 length equals 19 residues. V was clipped by 2 bases and J by 9 bases; unmatched bases: 21. Germline V gene sequence: CDR1 SGDLS, CDR2 YYNGEE. CDR3 sequence reads: CASSVDPAPGLAGLGEQFF. The CDR3 nucleotides read TGTGCCAGCAGCGTTGACCCCGCCCCCGGGCTAGCGGGGTTGGGTGAGCAGTTCTTC.

This sequence joins TRBV10-3 and TRBJ2-7; D may be TRBD2 (6 bases). The CDR3 runs to 18 residues. Trimming stripped 6 bases from V and 2 bases from J, with 26 bases between. CDR1 is ENHRY, CDR2 SYGVKD, per germline. The CDR3: CAISARPGLDLGTYEQYF. DNA for the CDR3: TGTGCCATCAGCGCTCGGCCGGGACTCGATTTAGGTACCTACGAGCAGTACTTC.

This clonotype was detected only a few times. This chain joins TRBV5-1 and TRBJ2-3; D possibly corresponds to TRBD1 (6 bases). Germline V lookup: CDR1 SGHRS, CDR2 YFSETQ. Trimming left V 2 bases short and J 4 bases short, with 14 bases between. CDR3 length equals 15 residues. This CDR3 reads CASSFFRGLADTQYF. In nucleotides, the CDR3 is TGCGCCAGCAGCTTCTTTAGGGGGTTGGCAGATACGCAGTATTTT.

V usage is TRBV4-1 and J usage is TRBJ2-3; tentative D call: TRBD2 (6 bases). CDR1 is MGHRA and CDR2 is YSYEKL in the germline V gene. The CDR3 is 17 amino acids. V shed 1 base and J shed 2 bases, with 16 bases lying between them. The CDR3 DNA is TGCGCCAGCAGCCAAGTAGCAGGAGCGGGTCACACAGATACGCAGTATTTT. It translates to CASSQVAGAGHTDTQYF.

The V gene is TRBV6-6, the J gene TRBJ2-2; no definite D call. V shed 7 bases and J shed 6 bases, with 12 bases lying between them. The germline CDR1 and CDR2 sequences are MNHNY and SVGAGI (reference sequence). The CDR3 contains 13 residues. The CDR3 nucleotides read TGTGCCAGCATCACCGTGGGGTCCGGGGAGCTGTTTTTT. The encoded protein is CASITVGSGELFF.

The chain joins TRBV12-3 or TRBV12-4 to TRBJ1-1; 7 bases agree with TRBD1. V lost 1 base to trimming and J lost 5 bases; unmatched junction nucleotides: 4. The CDR3 spans 14 residues. The CDR3 DNA follows: TGTGCCAGCAGTTTAGGGGCAGGGGGGACTGAAGCTTTCTTT. Translation gives CASSLGAGGTEAFF.

The genes are TRBV13 and TRBJ2-5; 12 bases map to TRBD2. V lost 6 bases to trimming and J lost 11 bases; unmatched junction nucleotides: 13. The CDR3 is made up of 15 amino acids. Germline lookup yields CDR1 PRHDT and CDR2 FYEKMQ (reference sequence). CDR3 sequence: CASSPSGGAFNEQYF. The CDR3 DNA reads as TGTGCCAGCAGTCCTAGCGGGGGGGCATTTAATGAGCAGTACTTC.

This clonotype was counted a few times. The chain joins TRBV5-1 to TRBJ2-6; weak D call: TRBD2 (5 bases). This CDR3 is built from 20 residues. Germline CDR1 SGHRS, CDR2 YFSETQ. V was shortened by 0 bases and J by 0 bases, with 19 bases between the two germline ends. The CDR3 DNA sequence: TGCGCCAGCAGCTTGGCTTTGGCGTGGGTTGAGGGCTCTGGGGCCAACGTCCTGACTTTC. It yields the protein CASSLALAWVEGSGANVLTF.